A selection of T cell receptor beta chains follows, all from one sample in a study of regulatory T cells in long-lasting Graves disease. TCRdb reanalysed the multiplex PCR reads using MiXCR and keeps one entry per CDR3 protein. Seen here are hundreds of thousands of distinct CDR3 sequences, less than 25% observed once, and the top ten hold 7.8%. Sequences were derived from peripheral blood mononuclear cells (PBMCs), sampled when the disease was refractory, from a patient treated with antithyroid drugs. Receptors were obtained from a female donor with Graves disease. CDR3s include the opening cysteine and the closing phenylalanine or tryptophan. Each record gives: J gene, V gene, clone size, D gene, CDR3 protein, CDR3 DNA. A D gene is named only where the DNA matches it firmly. For some rows the clone size is stated as once, few or many, or as a class when expanded; others skip it.

j_gene: TRBJ2-2; v_gene: TRBV7-2; abundance: .; d_gene: .; CDR3aa: CASSLGGQDTGELFF; CDR3nt: TGTGCCAGCAGCTTAGGTGGACAAGACACCGGGGAGCTGTTTTTT
j_gene: TRBJ1-5; v_gene: TRBV18; abundance: many; d_gene: .; CDR3aa: CASSPNGGNQPQHF; CDR3nt: TGTGCCAGCTCACCAAATGGCGGGAATCAGCCCCAGCATTTT
j_gene: TRBJ2-7; v_gene: TRBV6-5; abundance: .; d_gene: TRBD2; CDR3aa: CASSSGTSFYEQYF; CDR3nt: TGTGCCAGCAGTTCCGGGACTAGCTTCTACGAGCAGTACTTC
j_gene: TRBJ2-2; v_gene: TRBV7-2; abundance: many; d_gene: .; CDR3aa: CASSLAQKNTGELFF; CDR3nt: TGTGCCAGCAGCTTAGCTCAGAAGAACACCGGGGAGCTGTTTTTT
j_gene: TRBJ2-7; v_gene: TRBV20-1; abundance: many; d_gene: TRBD2; CDR3aa: CSAPRTSGREQYF; CDR3nt: TGCAGTGCCCCTCGGACTAGCGGGAGAGAGCAGTACTTC
j_gene: TRBJ2-7; v_gene: TRBV12-3/TRBV12-4; abundance: many; d_gene: .; CDR3aa: CASSLIQRSSYEQYF; CDR3nt: TGTGCCAGCAGTTTAATCCAGCGTAGCTCCTACGAGCAGTACTTC
j_gene: TRBJ2-7; v_gene: TRBV6-1; abundance: many; d_gene: .; CDR3aa: CATRLHVPPYEQYF; CDR3nt: TGTGCCACCCGACTCCATGTACCCCCCTACGAGCAGTACTTC
j_gene: TRBJ2-7; v_gene: TRBV14; abundance: many; d_gene: .; CDR3aa: CASSQELIYEQYF; CDR3nt: TGTGCCAGCAGCCAAGAACTCATCTACGAGCAGTACTTC
j_gene: TRBJ2-1; v_gene: TRBV3-1; abundance: .; d_gene: .; CDR3aa: CASSPLGGAREQFF; CDR3nt: TGTGCCAGCAGCCCCCTGGGCGGCGCACGGGAGCAGTTCTTC
j_gene: TRBJ1-6; v_gene: TRBV28; abundance: few; d_gene: .; CDR3aa: CASSLSGGRGSPLHF; CDR3nt: TGTGCCAGCAGTTTATCCGGGGGGCGCGGTTCACCCCTCCACTTT
j_gene: TRBJ1-1; v_gene: TRBV6-9; abundance: many; d_gene: .; CDR3aa: CASSYSVVTEAFF; CDR3nt: TGTGCCAGCAGTTACAGCGTTGTTACTGAAGCTTTCTTT
j_gene: TRBJ2-7; v_gene: TRBV4-1; abundance: .; d_gene: .; CDR3aa: CASSQLGLEYEQYF; CDR3nt: TGCGCCAGCAGCCAATTGGGGTTGGAGTACGAGCAGTACTTC
j_gene: TRBJ1-1; v_gene: TRBV19; abundance: many; d_gene: .; CDR3aa: CARQKQGFPRTEAFF; CDR3nt: TGTGCCAGACAAAAGCAGGGTTTTCCGCGCACTGAAGCTTTCTTT
j_gene: TRBJ2-1; v_gene: TRBV12-3/TRBV12-4; abundance: .; d_gene: .; CDR3aa: CASSWGRSSYNEQFF; CDR3nt: TGTGCCAGCAGTTGGGGGAGGAGCTCCTACAATGAGCAGTTCTTC
j_gene: TRBJ2-3; v_gene: TRBV28; abundance: .; d_gene: TRBD2; CDR3aa: CASSFGLAGLSHTDTQYF; CDR3nt: TGTGCCAGCAGTTTCGGTCTAGCGGGTCTATCGCACACAGATACGCAGTATTTT
j_gene: TRBJ1-1; v_gene: TRBV6-6; abundance: many; d_gene: TRBD1; CDR3aa: CASSYSITGATF; CDR3nt: TGTGCCAGCAGTTACTCGATAACAGGGGCCACCTTT
j_gene: TRBJ1-3; v_gene: TRBV7-2; abundance: few; d_gene: .; CDR3aa: CASSHMAKGNTIYF; CDR3nt: TGTGCCAGCAGTCACATGGCTAAAGGAAACACCATATATTTT
j_gene: TRBJ2-6; v_gene: TRBV6-1; abundance: few; d_gene: .; CDR3aa: CASSQGRANVLTF; CDR3nt: TGTGCCAGCAGTCAGGGCCGAGCCAACGTCCTGACTTTC
j_gene: TRBJ1-1; v_gene: TRBV19; abundance: few; d_gene: .; CDR3aa: CASSYQGRGTEAFF; CDR3nt: TGTGCCAGTAGTTATCAGGGGCGTGGAACTGAAGCTTTCTTT
j_gene: TRBJ2-2; v_gene: TRBV6-2/TRBV6-3; abundance: few; d_gene: TRBD2; CDR3aa: CASSLKAGGPNGELFF; CDR3nt: TGTGCCAGCAGTTTAAAAGCGGGAGGGCCAAACGGGGAGCTGTTTTTT
j_gene: TRBJ2-7; v_gene: TRBV20-1; abundance: many; d_gene: .; CDR3aa: CSALSRDATYEQYF; CDR3nt: TGCAGTGCTCTTAGCCGGGACGCTACCTACGAGCAGTACTTC
j_gene: TRBJ1-1; v_gene: TRBV2; abundance: few; d_gene: .; CDR3aa: CASSARNTEAFF; CDR3nt: TGTGCCAGCAGTGCGCGCAACACTGAAGCTTTCTTT
j_gene: TRBJ2-3; v_gene: TRBV2; abundance: once; d_gene: .; CDR3aa: CASSEFPSGTDTQYF; CDR3nt: TGTGCCAGCAGTGAATTCCCTAGCGGCACAGATACGCAGTATTTT
j_gene: TRBJ1-2; v_gene: TRBV25-1; abundance: .; d_gene: .; CDR3aa: CASSWSGRDGYTF; CDR3nt: TGTGCCAGCAGCTGGTCCGGGCGGGATGGCTACACCTTC
j_gene: TRBJ2-7; v_gene: TRBV5-6; abundance: .; d_gene: TRBD1; CDR3aa: CASSLTGGLLEQYF; CDR3nt: TGTGCCAGCAGCTTAACAGGGGGGTTACTTGAGCAGTACTTC
j_gene: TRBJ2-7; v_gene: TRBV6-5; abundance: many; d_gene: .; CDR3aa: CASSYMGNWRSYEQYF; CDR3nt: TGTGCCAGCAGTTACATGGGGAACTGGAGGAGCTACGAGCAGTACTTC
j_gene: TRBJ1-1; v_gene: TRBV27; abundance: medium-sized; d_gene: .; CDR3aa: CASSLQGGTEAFF; CDR3nt: TGTGCCAGCTCTCTTCAGGGTGGGACTGAAGCTTTCTTT
j_gene: TRBJ2-7; v_gene: TRBV7-3; abundance: many; d_gene: TRBD1; CDR3aa: CASSLSPGQGYEQYF; CDR3nt: TGTGCCAGCAGCTTATCGCCGGGACAGGGATACGAGCAGTACTTC
j_gene: TRBJ2-3; v_gene: TRBV20-1; abundance: .; d_gene: .; CDR3aa: CSASVDTQYF; CDR3nt: TGCAGTGCTAGCGTAGATACGCAGTATTTT
j_gene: TRBJ1-1; v_gene: TRBV29-1; abundance: many; d_gene: .; CDR3aa: CSVEPLVNEAFF; CDR3nt: TGCAGCGTTGAACCGTTGGTTAATGAAGCTTTCTTT
j_gene: TRBJ2-5; v_gene: TRBV27; abundance: many; d_gene: TRBD1; CDR3aa: CASSLLGTGVETQYF; CDR3nt: TGTGCCAGCAGTTTACTCGGGACAGGGGTAGAGACCCAGTACTTC
j_gene: TRBJ2-2; v_gene: TRBV6-2/TRBV6-3; abundance: once; d_gene: .; CDR3aa: CASSYGGLTGELFF; CDR3nt: TGTGCCAGCAGTTACGGAGGGCTCACCGGGGAGCTGTTTTTT
j_gene: TRBJ1-1; v_gene: TRBV7-9; abundance: .; d_gene: .; CDR3aa: CASSLNWGEAFF; CDR3nt: TGTGCCAGCAGCTTAAACTGGGGTGAAGCTTTCTTT
j_gene: TRBJ1-2; v_gene: TRBV9; abundance: few; d_gene: .; CDR3aa: CASSVKTETYGYTF; CDR3nt: TGTGCCAGCAGCGTAAAGACGGAAACCTATGGCTACACCTTC
j_gene: TRBJ1-2; v_gene: TRBV6-1; abundance: .; d_gene: .; CDR3aa: CASRLSSIYGHTF; CDR3nt: TGTGCCAGCAGACTCAGCAGCATCTATGGCCACACCTTC
j_gene: TRBJ2-1; v_gene: TRBV6-1; abundance: .; d_gene: .; CDR3aa: CASKGRGVYNEQFF; CDR3nt: TGTGCCAGCAAAGGACGGGGAGTATACAATGAGCAGTTCTTC
j_gene: TRBJ1-1; v_gene: TRBV6-1; abundance: many; d_gene: .; CDR3aa: CASSVERMNTEAFF; CDR3nt: TGTGCCAGCAGTGTAGAGAGAATGAACACTGAAGCTTTCTTT
j_gene: TRBJ1-2; v_gene: TRBV11-2; abundance: many; d_gene: .; CDR3aa: CASSLGPDYTF; CDR3nt: TGTGCCAGCAGTCTAGGTCCGGACTACACCTTC
j_gene: TRBJ1-2; v_gene: TRBV7-2; abundance: few; d_gene: .; CDR3aa: CASSLGKQGGGYTF; CDR3nt: TGTGCCAGCAGCTTAGGGAAACAGGGTGGTGGCTACACCTTC
j_gene: TRBJ1-5; v_gene: TRBV11-2; abundance: many; d_gene: .; CDR3aa: CASSTGSGQPQHF; CDR3nt: TGTGCCAGCAGCACAGGGTCGGGTCAGCCCCAGCATTTT
j_gene: TRBJ1-1; v_gene: TRBV19; abundance: few; d_gene: .; CDR3aa: CASSMDRTLNTEAFF; CDR3nt: TGTGCCAGTAGTATGGACAGAACTCTGAACACTGAAGCTTTCTTT
j_gene: TRBJ2-3; v_gene: TRBV7-3; abundance: .; d_gene: .; CDR3aa: CASSLGTGTDTQYF; CDR3nt: TGTGCCAGCAGCCTCGGGACTGGCACAGATACGCAGTATTTT
j_gene: TRBJ1-5; v_gene: TRBV24-1; abundance: .; d_gene: .; CDR3aa: CATSSLSNQPQHF; CDR3nt: TGTGCCACCAGTTCCCTTAGCAATCAGCCCCAGCATTTT
j_gene: TRBJ2-1; v_gene: TRBV28; abundance: .; d_gene: .; CDR3aa: CASSWRTEQFF; CDR3nt: TGTGCCAGCAGTTGGAGAACTGAGCAGTTCTTC
j_gene: TRBJ2-1; v_gene: TRBV11-2; abundance: .; d_gene: TRBD2; CDR3aa: CASSRTSGNIYNEQFF; CDR3nt: TGTGCCAGCAGCCGGACTAGCGGGAATATCTACAATGAGCAGTTCTTC